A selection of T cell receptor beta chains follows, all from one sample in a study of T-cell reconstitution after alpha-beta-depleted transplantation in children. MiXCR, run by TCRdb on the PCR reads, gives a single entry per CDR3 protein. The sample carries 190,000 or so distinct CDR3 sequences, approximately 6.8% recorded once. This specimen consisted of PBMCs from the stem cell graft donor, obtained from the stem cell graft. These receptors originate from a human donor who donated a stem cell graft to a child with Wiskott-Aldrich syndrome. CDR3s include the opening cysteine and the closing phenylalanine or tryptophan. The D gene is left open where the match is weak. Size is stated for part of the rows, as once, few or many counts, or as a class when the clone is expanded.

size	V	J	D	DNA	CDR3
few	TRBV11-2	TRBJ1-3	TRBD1	TGTGCCAGCAGCTTCGGACAGGGGGATGGAAACACCATATATTTT	CASSFGQGDGNTIYF
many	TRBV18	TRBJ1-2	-	TGTGCCAGCTCACAAGGTCCGGGCGACTACTATGGCTACACCTTC	CASSQGPGDYYGYTF
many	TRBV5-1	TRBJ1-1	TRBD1	TGCGCCAGCAGGACAGGGGTGAACACTGAAGCTTTCTTT	CASRTGVNTEAFF
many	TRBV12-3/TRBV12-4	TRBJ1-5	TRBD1	TGTGCCAGCAGCCGGGACAGGGGGCGAAATCAGCCCCAGCATTTT	CASSRDRGRNQPQHF
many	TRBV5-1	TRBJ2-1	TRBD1	TGCGCCAGCAGCTGGGGGGGACAGGGCACCTACAATGAGCAGTTCTTC	CASSWGGQGTYNEQFF
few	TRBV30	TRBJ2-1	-	TGTGCCTGGAGTGTGGGGATAGGGTACAATGAGCAGTTCTTC	CAWSVGIGYNEQFF
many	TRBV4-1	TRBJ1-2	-	TGCGCCAGCAGCCAAGAGAGAGGATCCAACTATGGCTACACCTTC	CASSQERGSNYGYTF
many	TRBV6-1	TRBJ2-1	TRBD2	TGTGCCAGCAGGGCGGGAGGAGGCAATGAGCAGTTCTTC	CASRAGGGNEQFF
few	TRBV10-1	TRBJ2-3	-	TGCGCCAGCAGTGATGGAGGGGGCATACCAGATACGCAGTATTTT	CASSDGGGIPDTQYF
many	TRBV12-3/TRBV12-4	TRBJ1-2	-	TGTGCCAGCAGTTTAGGGACACCTAACTATGGCTACACCTTC	CASSLGTPNYGYTF
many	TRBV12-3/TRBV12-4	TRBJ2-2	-	TGTGCCAGCACTGCCTATACCGGGGAGCTGTTTTTT	CASTAYTGELFF
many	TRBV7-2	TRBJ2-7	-	TGTGCCAGCAGCTTAAGCGACAGAACAGAGGGGTACTTC	CASSLSDRTEGYF
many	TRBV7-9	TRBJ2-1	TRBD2	TGTGCCAGCGGCCTACAGGTCAGCGGGACCTACAATGAGCAGTTCTTC	CASGLQVSGTYNEQFF
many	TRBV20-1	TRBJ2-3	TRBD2	TGCAGTGCCTTCCAGCTAGCGGGAGGCACAGATACGCAGTATTTT	CSAFQLAGGTDTQYF
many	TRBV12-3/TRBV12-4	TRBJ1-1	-	TGTGCCAGCAGTTTGTCCCGTCAGAACACTGAAGCTTTCTTT	CASSLSRQNTEAFF
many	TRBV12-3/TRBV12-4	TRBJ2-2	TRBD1	TGTGCCAGCAGTTTCCGACAGGGGTACACCGGGGAGCTGTTTTTT	CASSFRQGYTGELFF
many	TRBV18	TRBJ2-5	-	TGTGCCAGCTCACCGGGGATCCAAGAGACCCAGTACTTC	CASSPGIQETQYF
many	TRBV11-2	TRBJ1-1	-	TGTGCCAGCAGACTTAACACCAGGTGGGCTTTCTTT	CASRLNTRWAFF
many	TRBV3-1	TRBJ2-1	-	TGTGCCAGCAGCCAAGGTTTATGGAATGAGCAGTTCTTC	CASSQGLWNEQFF
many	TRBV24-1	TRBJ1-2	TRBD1	TGTGCCACTACTCGGACAGGGGCCGGCTACACCTTC	CATTRTGAGYTF
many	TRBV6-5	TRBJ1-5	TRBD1	TGTGCCAGCAGTCTGACACGGGACAGCCGGGATCAGCCCCAGCATTTT	CASSLTRDSRDQPQHF
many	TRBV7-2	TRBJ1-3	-	TGTGCCAGCAGCTTAAGTGGCGGAAACACCATATATTTT	CASSLSGGNTIYF
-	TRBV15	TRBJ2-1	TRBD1	TGTGCCACCAGCATGGATAGGGACAGGGGCCAGTTCTTC	CATSMDRDRGQFF
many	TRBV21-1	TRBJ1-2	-	TGTGCCAGCAGCCGGGGGCAGGGTCGCGGCTACACCTTC	CASSRGQGRGYTF
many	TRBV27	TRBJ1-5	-	TGTGCCAGCAGTTTATTGTCAGGCGGGATAAATCAGCCCCAGCATTTT	CASSLLSGGINQPQHF
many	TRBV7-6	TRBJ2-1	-	TGTGCCAGCAGCACTTTGTTGGGTGGCGTGGAGTCCTACAATGAGCAGTTCTTC	CASSTLLGGVESYNEQFF
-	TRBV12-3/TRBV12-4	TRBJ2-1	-	TGTGCCAGCAGTCCCGAGGGTACCTACAATGAGCAGTTCTTC	CASSPEGTYNEQFF
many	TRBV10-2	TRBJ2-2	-	TGCGCCAGCAGTGAGGGGGGGCTACCGAACACCGGGGAGCTGTTTTTT	CASSEGGLPNTGELFF
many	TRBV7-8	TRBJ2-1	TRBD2	TGTGCCAGCAGCTTAGGTAGCGGGAGGGCCTCCAATGAGCAGTTCTTC	CASSLGSGRASNEQFF
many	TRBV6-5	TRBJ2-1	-	TGTGCCAGCAGCCGCGGGGTAGGTGGCGATGAGCAGTTCTTC	CASSRGVGGDEQFF
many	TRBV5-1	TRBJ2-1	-	TGCGCCAGCAGCTTGGAAGGGCGCAGTAACAATGAGCAGTTCTTC	CASSLEGRSNNEQFF